This T cell receptor beta chain came from a study of T cell repertoires in aging, cancer and after chemotherapy. The study's findings and limits: Rebound thymic output was suggested by rising median generation probability during chemotherapy in each cancer cohort.

Details on this clonotype: The target antigen is unknown.

Trimming took off 0 bases at V and 6 bases at J, with 8 bases between the two ends. Germline loops: CDR1 MNHEY, CDR2 SVGEGT. The CDR3 spans 13 residues. Rearranged V-D-J TRB sequences were amplified with a mixed TRB-A/B primer pool. Each CDR3 protein is one row after TCRdb ran MiXCR on the multiplex PCR reads. Altogether around 13,000 distinct CDR3 sequences are present, 35% being singletons, with the ten largest covering less than 8.5%. TCR beta rearrangements were amplified from peripheral blood genomic DNA. The TCR originated in a human donor in good health. The donor label of this sample is uncertain. The source material was blood. The chain is built from TRBV6-2 or TRBV6-3 and TRBJ1-2; the D is unclear. Here the CDR3 reads CASSYSVEDGYTF. For the CDR3, the DNA is TGTGCCAGCAGTTACTCGGTGGAGGATGGCTACACCTTC.